One sample yielded the 27 T cell receptor beta chains listed below, sequenced in a study of somatic mutations in cytotoxic T cells in rheumatoid arthritis. Repertoires were generated with immunoSEQ multiplex PCR, while TCRdb's copy carries only in-frame clones and drops some. The sample includes about 15,000 clones, around nine tenths of them seen just once. The sample was CD4+ T cells sorted from blood. The receptors were gathered from a man in his 70s with rheumatoid arthritis.

The table lists this clone with a count of one. This is likely an artifact of a read error, given a far larger clone one base away. The chain combines TRBV6-5 with TRBJ1-3; D possibly corresponds to TRBD1 (5 bases). V was clipped by 2 bases and J by 7 bases, with 12 bases between them. Germline CDR1 reads MNHEY; CDR2 reads SVGAGI. This CDR3 spans 14 amino acids. The CDR3 DNA sequence: TGTGCCAGCAGTTACGCCACAGGCGATAACACCATATATTTT. As protein: CASSYATGDNTIYF.

CDR3 coding DNA: TGTGCCAGTAGTATCCGGTATGGCTACACCTTC. Its translation is CASSIRYGYTF. The rearrangement links TRBV19 to TRBJ1-2; D gene unclear. The CDR3 contains 11 residues. Germline V lookup: CDR1 LNHDA, CDR2 SQIVND (reference sequence). V lost 3 bases and J lost 5, with 4 bases in between.

This chain links TRBV6-5 with TRBJ1-2; 10 nucleotides line up with TRBD1. There are 15 residues in the CDR3. The V segment lost 6 bases and the J segment 4 bases; nucleotides outside the gene matches: 8. Germline V gene data show CDR1 as MNHEY and CDR2 as SVGAGI. CDR3 region: CASREPGQGTYGYTF. CDR3 bases: TGTGCCAGCAGGGAACCGGGACAGGGGACCTATGGCTACACCTTC.

V gene TRBV7-2 combines with J gene TRBJ1-1, with TRBD1 as a possible D gene (5 bases). The CDR3 is made up of 15 amino acids. The V end was cut by 6 bases, the J end by 0 bases, with 14 bases between. Germline lookup yields CDR1 SGHTA and CDR2 FQGNSA. The CDR3 bases are TGTGCCAGCAGTGGGCCAGGGTCGATGAACACTGAAGCTTTCTTT. Translating gives CASSGPGSMNTEAFF.

This clone appeared a single time. The J gene is TRBJ2-2, the V gene TRBV30; no reliable D call. The V end was cut by 2 bases, the J end by 4 bases, with 8 bases between. The CDR3 loop spans 13 amino acids. Germline CDR1 GTSNPN, CDR2 SVGIG (reference sequence). CDR3 nucleotides: TGTGCCTGGAGTACCACACCCACCGGGGAGCTGTTTTTT. Residues: CAWSTTPTGELFF. The entire variable domain, with the rest obtained from reference TRBV30 and TRBJ2-2, is as follows: SQTIHQWPATLVQPVGSPLSLECTVEGTSNPNLYWYRQAAGRGLQLLFYSVGIGQISSEVPQNLSASRPQDRQFILSSKKLLLSDSGFYLCAWSTTPTGELFFGEGSRLTVL.

The J gene is TRBJ2-5, the V gene TRBV7-6; D remains unclear. Looked up from germline, CDR1 is SGHVS and CDR2 is FNYEAQ. There are 14 residues in the CDR3. V lost 0 bases and J lost 4, with 9 bases in between. Here the CDR3 DNA reads TGTGCCAGCAGCTTAGCCGTCGCGATAGAGACCCAGTACTTC. It translates to CASSLAVAIETQYF.

This chain uses TRBV7-2 with TRBJ2-5; D gene uncertain. This CDR3 comprises 13 residues. Per the germline V gene, CDR1 is SGHTA and CDR2 is FQGNSA. V lost 5 bases, J lost 4 bases, and 11 bases lay in between. CDR3 in amino acids: CASSPHQVETQYF. The DNA for the CDR3 is TGTGCCAGCAGCCCCCATCAGGTAGAGACCCAGTACTTC.

This sequence joins TRBV5-1 and TRBJ2-2; no definite D call. The CDR3 has 15 residues. The ends were cut back, 0 bases at V and 3 bases at J, with 9 bases in the middle. Per the germline V gene, CDR1 is SGHRS and CDR2 is YFSETQ. CDR3 loop: CASSLVDIYTGELFF. CDR3 DNA: TGCGCCAGCAGCTTGGTCGACATATACACCGGGGAGCTGTTTTTT.

The J gene is TRBJ2-5, the V gene TRBV7-6, with D possibly being TRBD2 (5 bases). The CDR3 is made up of 12 amino acids. With 5 bases removed from V and 5 bases from J, the gap between germline ends came to 9 bases. Germline-derived CDR1 and CDR2 are SGHVS and FNYEAQ. The CDR3, as DNA: TGTGCCAGCAGCGGAGCGGCTGAGACCCAGTACTTC. Amino acids: CASSGAAETQYF.

The V gene is TRBV6-1, the J gene TRBJ1-5; D is perhaps TRBD1 (6 bases). This CDR3 is built from 14 residues. Germline assignment: CDR1 MNHNS and CDR2 SASEGT. V was pared by 8 bases and J by 0 bases, with 11 bases between. CDR3 loop: CASFPGASNQPQHF. As DNA, the CDR3 is TGTGCCAGCTTCCCAGGGGCTAGCAATCAGCCCCAGCATTTT.

The genes are TRBV10-3 and TRBJ2-7; 11 nucleotides align to TRBD1. V trimming: 5 bases; J trimming: 2 bases; junction bases outside the gene matches: 2. CDR3 length equals 14 residues. Germline CDR1 reads ENHRY; CDR2 reads SYGVKD. CDR3 nucleotides: TGTGCCATCAGTCCGGGACAGGGGGCCTACGAGCAGTACTTC. It translates to CAISPGQGAYEQYF.

V is TRBV5-1 and J is TRBJ1-4, with D perhaps matching TRBD1 (5 bases). Germline loops: CDR1 SGHRS, CDR2 YFSETQ. Trimming took off 4 bases at V and 8 bases at J, with 12 bases between the two ends. CDR3 length equals 13 residues. CDR3 bases: TGCGCCAGCAGCACTCAGCAGGGAGAAAAACTGTTTTTT. Its protein is CASSTQQGEKLFF. Complete variable domain (other parts from reference TRBV5-1 and TRBJ1-4): KAGVTQTPRYLIKTRGQQVTLSCSPISGHRSVSWYQQTPGQGLQFLFEYFSETQRNKGNFPGRFSGRQFSNSRSEMNVSTLELGDSALYLCASSTQQGEKLFFGSGTQLSVL.

The V and J genes are TRBV6-5 and TRBJ2-5; 11 bases are a match to TRBD2. Looked up from germline, CDR1 is MNHEY and CDR2 is SVGAGI. The CDR3 sequence is 16 residues long. Losses at the gene ends were 4 bases for V and 4 bases for J; bases not matched to a gene: 8. The CDR3 sequence: CASSSLTSGTRETQYF. The CDR3 region has the DNA TGTGCCAGCAGTTCACTGACTAGCGGGACCCGAGAGACCCAGTACTTC.

The chain employs TRBV5-4 and TRBJ2-3; 10 positions match TRBD2. V was pared by 4 bases and J by 4 bases, with 9 bases of the junction left unmatched. This CDR3 has 16 amino acids. Germline CDR1 reads SGHNT; CDR2 reads YYREEE (reference sequence). Here the CDR3 reads CASSLIAGGGADTQYF. Here the CDR3 DNA reads TGTGCCAGCAGCCTAATAGCGGGGGGCGGGGCAGATACGCAGTATTTT.

This sequence joins TRBV9 and TRBJ2-1, with 11 bases fitting TRBD2. CDR1 is SGDLS and CDR2 is YYNGEE in the germline V gene. The trim removed 4 bases at V and 4 bases at J, leaving 7 bases unmatched. CDR3 length: 16 residues. The CDR3 reads CASSPAGTSGYNEQFF. The CDR3 region has the DNA TGTGCCAGCAGCCCCGCCGGGACTAGCGGATACAATGAGCAGTTCTTC.

This chain joins TRBV7-2 and TRBJ1-2, with TRBD1 identical over 11 bases. The V segment lost 5 bases and the J segment 6 bases; nucleotides outside the gene matches: 5. CDR3 length: 14 residues. The germline V gene encodes CDR1 SGHTA and CDR2 FQGNSA. The CDR3 DNA follows: TGTGCCAGCAGCCGAAGGGGACAGGGGGATGGCTACACCTTC. Translation: CASSRRGQGDGYTF.

The genes are TRBV6-5 and TRBJ1-1; D gene unclear. Trimming removed 0 bases from V and 1 base from J, with 9 bases in between. This CDR3 is built from 15 residues. CDR1 and CDR2 from the germline V gene are MNHEY and SVGAGI. CDR3: CASSYSKHANTEAFF. The CDR3 coding sequence is TGTGCCAGCAGTTACTCGAAACACGCGAACACTGAAGCTTTCTTT.

The J gene is TRBJ1-5, the V gene TRBV28; 10 nucleotides agree with TRBD1. The CDR3 sequence is 14 residues long. The germline gives CDR1 MDHEN, CDR2 SYDVKM. After removal of 7 bases from V and 5 bases from J, the junction contained 5 bases not matched to a gene. CDR3 bases: TGTGCCAGCACGGCCGGGACAGGGGATCAGCCCCAGCATTTT. As protein: CASTAGTGDQPQHF.

This chain uses TRBV5-8 with TRBJ2-5, with TRBD2 matching over 16 bases. This CDR3 is built from 17 residues. CDR1 and CDR2 from the germline V gene are SGHTS and YDEGEE. The V gene end was trimmed by 2 bases and the J gene end by 5 bases; junction bases not matched to a gene: 6. CDR3 in amino acids: CASSFGTSGRALETQYF. CDR3 nucleotides: TGTGCCAGCAGCTTTGGGACTAGCGGGAGGGCCTTGGAGACCCAGTACTTC.

The chain is built from TRBV19 and TRBJ1-1; unclear D gene. The CDR3 has 12 residues. Germline loops: CDR1 LNHDA, CDR2 SQIVND (reference sequence). V gave up 10 bases and J gave up 1 base, with 10 bases separating them. The CDR3 is CATRLWNTEAFF. CDR3 nucleotides: TGTGCCACCCGGTTGTGGAACACTGAAGCTTTCTTT.

This rearrangement joins TRBV11-2 to TRBJ2-3; D call uncertain. CDR3 length: 16 amino acids. Germline assignment: CDR1 SGHAT and CDR2 FQNNGV. V was trimmed by 5 bases and J by 0 bases, leaving 15 bases between them. The CDR3 DNA is TGTGCCAGCAGCCCACGGAGCAGTACTAGCACAGATACGCAGTATTTT. This codes for CASSPRSSTSTDTQYF.

The chain combines TRBV5-1 with TRBJ2-5, with TRBD2 matching 11 bases. The ends lost 0 bases at V and 2 bases at J; junction bases unmatched: 3. This CDR3 is 16 amino acids long. CDR1 SGHRS and CDR2 YFSETQ come from the germline V gene. CDR3: CASSLGRLAGQETQYF. CDR3 DNA sequence: TGCGCCAGCAGCTTGGGCCGACTAGCGGGACAAGAGACCCAGTACTTC.

The V gene is TRBV5-1, the J gene TRBJ2-7, with D uncertain. CDR1 and CDR2 (germline): SGHRS, YFSETQ. Trimming removed 0 bases at V and 0 bases at J, with 10 bases between. This CDR3 region has 15 residues. The CDR3 bases are TGCGCCAGCAGCTTGGTAGCACATAGCTCCTACGAGCAGTACTTC. This sequence encodes CASSLVAHSSYEQYF.

The V and J genes are TRBV5-4 and TRBJ2-3; 8 nucleotides match TRBD1. Germline CDR1 is SGHNT and CDR2 is YYREEE (reference sequence). J was trimmed by 4 bases and V by 3 bases; bases with no gene match: 4. The CDR3 is 14 amino acids. CDR3 coding DNA: TGTGCCAGCAGCTGGGAACAGGGGGCAGATACGCAGTATTTT. Translation: CASSWEQGADTQYF.

J is TRBJ1-3 and V is TRBV5-1; D remains unclear. Germline V gives CDR1 SGHRS, CDR2 YFSETQ. The V end was cut by 0 bases, the J end by 0 bases, with 4 bases between. The length of the CDR3 is 14 residues. CDR3 DNA sequence: TGCGCCAGCAGCTTGGACATCTCTGGAAACACCATATATTTT. It translates to CASSLDISGNTIYF.

In regard to this clone: Because the CDR3 is missing its conserved closing phenylalanine or tryptophan, this is likely a read error. J is TRBJ1-2 and V is TRBV6-1; unclear D gene. Per germline, CDR1 MNHNS and CDR2 SASEGT. This CDR3 has 15 amino acids. V was shortened by 4 bases and J by 1 base, with 13 bases between the two germline ends. The CDR3 nucleotides are TGTGCCAGCAGTGCAGAGCTTGGCGGTAACTATGGCTACACCTCC. Translated, it gives CASSAELGGNYGYTS.

In this sample, this clone turned up once. The gene calls are TRBV19 and TRBJ2-1; TRBD1 matches 10 bases. Germline V CDR1 and CDR2: LNHDA, SQIVND (reference sequence). The ends lost 7 bases at V and 0 bases at J; junction bases unmatched: 6. The CDR3 covers 16 residues. The CDR3 DNA sequence: TGTGCCAGTACCCCGGGACAGGGGTCCTCCTACAATGAGCAGTTCTTC. This encodes CASTPGQGSSYNEQFF. Filled out from reference TRBV19 and TRBJ2-1, the complete variable domain reads DGGITQSPKYLFRKEGQNVTLSCEQNLNHDAMYWYRQDPGQGLRLIYYSQIVNDFQKGDIAEGYSVSREKKESFPLTVTSAQKNPTAFYLCASTPGQGSSYNEQFFGPGTRLTVL.